This is a list of T cell receptor beta chains from one sample in a study of blood T cells in healthy people across ages. MiXCR, applied by TCRdb to the 5' RACE reads, yields one record per CDR3 protein. Altogether some 550,000 distinct CDR3 sequences are present, 40% to 50% being singletons, with the ten largest covering approximately 23%. Source material: blood. These receptors originate from a man aged 80 or over in good health. Both conserved end residues are part of each CDR3. Each record gives: J gene, clone size, V gene, D gene, CDR3 protein, CDR3 DNA. D genes are given only for firm matches. The size of a clone is reported for some rows only, either as once, few or many, or as a class for expanded clones.

J gene: TRBJ2-4; clone size: few; V gene: TRBV20-1; D gene: TRBD1; CDR3 protein: CSVTSGTGKNIQYF; CDR3 DNA: TGCAGTGTCACGAGTGGGACAGGGAAAAACATTCAGTACTTC
J gene: TRBJ2-4; clone size: many; V gene: TRBV6-6; D gene: TRBD2; CDR3 protein: CASNGAGGLAKNIQYF; CDR3 DNA: TGTGCCAGCAACGGAGCGGGGGGTCTAGCCAAAAACATTCAGTACTTC
J gene: TRBJ2-2; clone size: once; V gene: TRBV12-3/TRBV12-4; D gene: TRBD2; CDR3 protein: CASIRRGSGELFF; CDR3 DNA: TGTGCCAGCATCCGGCGGGGGTCCGGGGAGCTGTTTTTT
J gene: TRBJ2-1; clone size: NA; V gene: TRBV5-1; D gene: NA; CDR3 protein: CASSLRDVQFF; CDR3 DNA: TGCGCCAGCAGCCTCCGGGACGTGCAGTTCTTC
J gene: TRBJ2-5; clone size: NA; V gene: TRBV24-1; D gene: NA; CDR3 protein: CATSDPDYQETQYF; CDR3 DNA: TGTGCCACCAGTGACCCGGACTATCAAGAGACCCAGTACTTC
J gene: TRBJ2-7; clone size: NA; V gene: TRBV11-1; D gene: NA; CDR3 protein: CASSLADSSSYEQYF; CDR3 DNA: TGTGCCAGCAGCTTAGCCGACAGTAGCTCCTACGAGCAGTACTTC
J gene: TRBJ2-5; clone size: few; V gene: TRBV12-3/TRBV12-4; D gene: NA; CDR3 protein: CASSLRQEETQYF; CDR3 DNA: TGTGCCAGCAGTTTGAGACAGGAAGAGACCCAGTACTTC
J gene: TRBJ2-1; clone size: NA; V gene: TRBV9; D gene: TRBD1; CDR3 protein: CACSPRDREYNEQFF; CDR3 DNA: TGTGCCTGCAGCCCCCGGGACAGGGAATACAATGAGCAGTTCTTC
J gene: TRBJ2-1; clone size: NA; V gene: TRBV30; D gene: TRBD1; CDR3 protein: CAWRGQGTCNEQFF; CDR3 DNA: TGTGCCTGGAGAGGACAGGGGACATGCAATGAGCAGTTCTTC
J gene: TRBJ2-6; clone size: NA; V gene: TRBV20-1; D gene: NA; CDR3 protein: CSARGAGTSSGANVLTF; CDR3 DNA: TGCAGTGCTAGAGGGGCAGGGACCAGCTCTGGGGCCAACGTCCTGACTTTC
J gene: TRBJ1-4; clone size: NA; V gene: TRBV2; D gene: NA; CDR3 protein: CARLEEEKLFF; CDR3 DNA: TGTGCCAGGTTAGAGGAGGAAAAACTGTTTTTT
J gene: TRBJ2-1; clone size: NA; V gene: TRBV5-1; D gene: NA; CDR3 protein: CASSLRGAPYNEQFF; CDR3 DNA: TGCGCCAGCAGCTTGAGGGGGGCCCCCTACAATGAGCAGTTCTTC
J gene: TRBJ2-7; clone size: NA; V gene: TRBV11-2; D gene: NA; CDR3 protein: CASSLGLTEQYF; CDR3 DNA: TGTGCCAGCAGCTTAGGGCTCACCGAGCAGTACTTC
J gene: TRBJ2-1; clone size: NA; V gene: TRBV7-2; D gene: TRBD2; CDR3 protein: CASSTRLAGGYNEQFF; CDR3 DNA: TGTGCCAGCAGCACCAGACTAGCGGGAGGTTACAATGAGCAGTTCTTC
J gene: TRBJ2-7; clone size: few; V gene: TRBV30; D gene: NA; CDR3 protein: CAWSEDNSYEQYF; CDR3 DNA: TGTGCCTGGAGCGAGGACAATTCCTACGAGCAGTACTTC
J gene: TRBJ1-2; clone size: NA; V gene: TRBV28; D gene: NA; CDR3 protein: CASSLGGRRSSYTF; CDR3 DNA: TGTGCCAGCAGTTTAGGGGGACGGAGGAGTAGCTACACCTTC
J gene: TRBJ2-4; clone size: NA; V gene: TRBV4-2; D gene: TRBD1; CDR3 protein: CASSQDGTGTTKNIQYF; CDR3 DNA: TGTGCCAGCAGCCAAGATGGGACAGGGACGACCAAAAACATTCAGTACTTC
J gene: TRBJ2-1; clone size: NA; V gene: TRBV15; D gene: NA; CDR3 protein: CATSSIVESYNEQFF; CDR3 DNA: TGTGCCACCAGCAGTATCGTCGAATCCTACAATGAGCAGTTCTTC
J gene: TRBJ1-6; clone size: NA; V gene: TRBV7-2; D gene: NA; CDR3 protein: CASSLGSARPNSPLHF; CDR3 DNA: TGTGCCAGCAGCTTAGGTAGCGCCCGACCGAATTCACCCCTCCACTTT
J gene: TRBJ2-3; clone size: NA; V gene: TRBV13; D gene: TRBD1; CDR3 protein: CASSPQGTGSDTQYF; CDR3 DNA: TGTGCCAGCAGCCCCCAGGGGACAGGATCCGATACGCAGTATTTT
J gene: TRBJ2-7; clone size: NA; V gene: TRBV20-1; D gene: NA; CDR3 protein: CSASKGSSYNEQYF; CDR3 DNA: TGCAGTGCTAGTAAGGGGAGCTCCTACAATGAGCAGTACTTC
J gene: TRBJ1-2; clone size: NA; V gene: TRBV7-9; D gene: NA; CDR3 protein: CASSSLSFNYGYTF; CDR3 DNA: TGTGCCAGCAGCTCCCTCTCTTTTAACTATGGCTACACCTTC
J gene: TRBJ2-2; clone size: NA; V gene: TRBV6-6; D gene: NA; CDR3 protein: CASSRGEITGELFF; CDR3 DNA: TGTGCCAGCAGCCGGGGCGAAATCACCGGGGAGCTGTTTTTT
J gene: TRBJ2-7; clone size: many; V gene: TRBV5-1; D gene: TRBD2; CDR3 protein: CASSPTGTSSREQYF; CDR3 DNA: TGCGCCAGCAGCCCTACAGGGACTAGCAGTCGCGAGCAGTACTTC
J gene: TRBJ2-7; clone size: NA; V gene: TRBV4-3; D gene: NA; CDR3 protein: CASSQRVGTYEQYF; CDR3 DNA: TGCGCCAGCAGCCAAAGGGTCGGGACCTACGAGCAGTACTTC
J gene: TRBJ2-1; clone size: many; V gene: TRBV6-6; D gene: NA; CDR3 protein: CASSSDVSSYNEQFF; CDR3 DNA: TGTGCCAGCAGCTCTGACGTGAGCTCCTACAATGAGCAGTTCTTC
J gene: TRBJ2-7; clone size: NA; V gene: TRBV18; D gene: TRBD1; CDR3 protein: CASSPDRAYKQYF; CDR3 DNA: TGTGCCAGCTCACCCGACAGGGCCTACAAGCAGTACTTC
J gene: TRBJ1-1; clone size: NA; V gene: TRBV6-5; D gene: NA; CDR3 protein: CASSYASMNTEAFF; CDR3 DNA: TGTGCCAGCAGTTACGCCTCCATGAACACTGAAGCTTTCTTT
J gene: TRBJ1-4; clone size: NA; V gene: TRBV20-1; D gene: NA; CDR3 protein: CSARKGTGFGEKLFF; CDR3 DNA: TGCAGTGCTAGAAAGGGTACAGGGTTTGGTGAAAAACTGTTTTTT
J gene: TRBJ2-3; clone size: NA; V gene: TRBV20-1; D gene: NA; CDR3 protein: CSAPGPTGTDTQYF; CDR3 DNA: TGCAGTGCTCCGGGGCCCACAGGCACAGATACGCAGTATTTT
J gene: TRBJ2-7; clone size: few; V gene: TRBV24-1; D gene: TRBD2; CDR3 protein: CATSEAGLANNEQYF; CDR3 DNA: TGTGCCACCAGTGAGGCGGGACTAGCGAACAATGAGCAGTACTTC
J gene: TRBJ2-5; clone size: few; V gene: TRBV20-1; D gene: NA; CDR3 protein: CSASFEETQYF; CDR3 DNA: TGCAGTGCTAGCTTCGAAGAGACCCAGTACTTC
J gene: TRBJ2-1; clone size: many; V gene: TRBV4-3; D gene: NA; CDR3 protein: CASSHTGTRANEQFF; CDR3 DNA: TGCGCCAGCAGCCATACCGGTACACGAGCGAATGAGCAGTTCTTC
J gene: TRBJ2-7; clone size: few; V gene: TRBV7-2; D gene: TRBD2; CDR3 protein: CASRLAGAHEQYF; CDR3 DNA: TGTGCCAGCAGATTAGCGGGAGCCCACGAGCAGTACTTC
J gene: TRBJ2-7; clone size: NA; V gene: TRBV5-1; D gene: NA; CDR3 protein: CASSLVQGGEEQYF; CDR3 DNA: TGCGCCAGCAGCTTGGTCCAGGGGGGGGAGGAGCAGTACTTC
J gene: TRBJ1-1; clone size: NA; V gene: TRBV6-5; D gene: TRBD1; CDR3 protein: CASSYTDRGSEAFF; CDR3 DNA: TGTGCCAGCAGTTACACAGACAGGGGGTCTGAAGCTTTCTTT
J gene: TRBJ2-1; clone size: NA; V gene: TRBV29-1; D gene: NA; CDR3 protein: CSVVPGVASAYNEQFF; CDR3 DNA: TGCAGCGTTGTCCCAGGGGTGGCTAGCGCATACAATGAGCAGTTCTTC
J gene: TRBJ2-7; clone size: NA; V gene: TRBV6-2/TRBV6-3; D gene: NA; CDR3 protein: CASSDMILGTTQYF; CDR3 DNA: TGTGCCAGCAGTGATATGATATTGGGGACAACCCAGTACTTC
J gene: TRBJ1-2; clone size: few; V gene: TRBV7-9; D gene: NA; CDR3 protein: CASSLETFGYTF; CDR3 DNA: TGTGCCAGCAGCTTGGAAACCTTTGGCTACACCTTC
J gene: TRBJ2-5; clone size: few; V gene: TRBV4-3; D gene: TRBD2; CDR3 protein: CASSSSGGYQETQYF; CDR3 DNA: TGCGCCAGCAGCTCTAGCGGGGGGTACCAAGAGACCCAGTACTTC
J gene: TRBJ1-2; clone size: NA; V gene: TRBV4-3; D gene: TRBD1; CDR3 protein: CASSQDRRGREGYTF; CDR3 DNA: TGCGCCAGCAGCCAAGATCGAAGGGGGCGCGAGGGCTACACCTTC
J gene: TRBJ2-7; clone size: NA; V gene: TRBV2; D gene: TRBD1; CDR3 protein: CASNSGQGVGEQYF; CDR3 DNA: TGTGCCAGCAATTCGGGACAGGGAGTGGGCGAGCAGTACTTC
J gene: TRBJ2-7; clone size: few; V gene: TRBV3-1; D gene: NA; CDR3 protein: CASSQDPVDHEQYF; CDR3 DNA: TGTGCCAGCAGCCAAGATCCGGTGGACCACGAGCAGTACTTC
J gene: TRBJ2-3; clone size: NA; V gene: TRBV6-5; D gene: NA; CDR3 protein: CASSTSWGSTDTQYF; CDR3 DNA: TGTGCCAGCAGTACATCGTGGGGGAGCACAGATACGCAGTATTTT
J gene: TRBJ2-7; clone size: NA; V gene: TRBV5-1; D gene: NA; CDR3 protein: CASTNSRGSDEQYF; CDR3 DNA: TGCGCCAGCACCAATTCCAGGGGTTCGGACGAGCAGTACTTC
J gene: TRBJ1-4; clone size: NA; V gene: TRBV20-1; D gene: NA; CDR3 protein: CSARSGGTNEKLFF; CDR3 DNA: TGCAGTGCTAGGAGCGGGGGCACTAATGAAAAACTGTTTTTT
J gene: TRBJ1-6; clone size: NA; V gene: TRBV7-9; D gene: TRBD1; CDR3 protein: CASSADRGARSPLHF; CDR3 DNA: TGTGCCAGCAGCGCCGACAGGGGAGCTCGGTCACCCCTCCACTTT
J gene: TRBJ2-3; clone size: NA; V gene: TRBV20-1; D gene: TRBD2; CDR3 protein: CSARGVGSGSGTDTQYF; CDR3 DNA: TGCAGTGCTAGGGGGGTTGGTAGCGGGAGCGGCACAGATACGCAGTATTTT
J gene: TRBJ2-4; clone size: few; V gene: TRBV20-1; D gene: NA; CDR3 protein: CSARVPLLAKNIQYF; CDR3 DNA: TGCAGTGCTAGAGTGCCCCTTCTAGCCAAAAACATTCAGTACTTC
J gene: TRBJ2-5; clone size: NA; V gene: TRBV10-2; D gene: TRBD1; CDR3 protein: CASRRTGEETQYF; CDR3 DNA: TGCGCCAGCAGGAGGACAGGGGAAGAGACCCAGTACTTC
J gene: TRBJ2-1; clone size: NA; V gene: TRBV7-2; D gene: NA; CDR3 protein: CASRATGRKQFF; CDR3 DNA: TGTGCCAGCAGAGCAACAGGGAGGAAGCAGTTCTTC